One and the same sample provided the 11 T cell receptor beta chains below, sequenced in a study of T cells in localized non-small cell lung cancer. Only in-frame clones appear in the TCRdb table, and some are missing; sequencing was by immunoSEQ multiplex PCR. The table shows about 25,000 clones, with around nine tenths occurring only once. Sequenced material: peripheral blood, taken before any cancer treatment. The receptors derive from an older female donor with stage I lung adenocarcinoma.

The chain carries TRBV6-1 and TRBJ2-5; D is undetermined. The V end was cut by 2 bases, the J end by 13 bases, with 8 bases between. CDR1 is MNHNS and CDR2 is SASEGT in the germline V gene. This CDR3 comprises 10 residues. The CDR3 DNA reads as TGTGCCAGCAGTGAAATGGCCGCGTACTTC. The encoded protein is CASSEMAAYF.

The chain recombines TRBV7-9 with TRBJ1-6; D may be TRBD1 (5 bases). The CDR3 has 14 residues. The germline gives CDR1 SEHNR, CDR2 FQNEAQ (reference sequence). With 3 bases removed from V and 6 bases from J, the gap between germline ends came to 9 bases. CDR3 residues: CASSFDSSNSPLHF. The CDR3 nucleotides read TGTGCCAGCAGCTTCGACAGCTCTAATTCACCCCTCCACTTT.

This clone was counted a few times. This chain connects TRBV27 to TRBJ1-3; no clear D. The CDR3 covers 15 residues. V lost 2 bases and J 2 bases, leaving 10 bases between the germline ends. Germline V gene lookup returns CDR1 MNHEY and CDR2 SMNVEV (reference sequence). CDR3 amino acids: CASSLSGITGNTIYF. CDR3 nucleotides: TGTGCCAGCAGTTTAAGCGGAATCACTGGAAACACCATATATTTT.

This clone was seen just once. The chain is built from TRBV30 and TRBJ2-3; no firm D call. V was trimmed by 5 bases and J by 0 bases, leaving 15 bases between them. Per germline, CDR1 GTSNPN and CDR2 SVGIG (reference sequence). This CDR3 has 15 residues. DNA for the CDR3: TGTGCCTGGGGCTCTCGAGGATTTAGCACAGATACGCAGTATTTT. Residues: CAWGSRGFSTDTQYF. The full variable domain, its missing parts supplied by reference TRBV30 and TRBJ2-3, is SQTIHQWPATLVQPVGSPLSLECTVEGTSNPNLYWYRQAAGRGLQLLFYSVGIGQISSEVPQNLSASRPQDRQFILSSKKLLLSDSGFYLCAWGSRGFSTDTQYFGPGTRLTVL.

The chain couples TRBV5-1 to TRBJ2-5, with a tentative D call TRBD1 (6 bases). Germline CDR1 is SGHRS and CDR2 is YFSETQ. The CDR3 has 14 amino acids. V was pared by 6 bases and J by 5 bases, with 17 bases between. The CDR3 sequence: CASTMTGPGETQYF. The CDR3 DNA reads TGCGCCAGCACCATGACAGGCCCGGGGGAGACCCAGTACTTC.

The chain joins TRBV9 to TRBJ2-7; no clear D. The germline V and J ends were trimmed by 0 bases and 2 bases, with 6 bases remaining between them. The V gene's germline CDR1 is SGDLS and CDR2 YYNGEE. The CDR3 has 13 residues. CDR3 protein: CASSVVGPYEQYF. The CDR3 DNA follows: TGTGCCAGCAGCGTAGTCGGACCCTACGAGCAGTACTTC.

The V and J genes are TRBV5-6 and TRBJ1-1; D is perhaps TRBD1 (5 bases). The CDR3 spans 13 residues. In germline, CDR1 is SGHDT, CDR2 YYEEEE. V was shortened by 1 base and J by 11 bases, with 15 bases between the two germline ends. CDR3 protein: CASSLKEGLSAFF. The DNA for the CDR3 is TGTGCCAGCAGCTTGAAGGAGGGGCTTTCGGCTTTCTTT.

This chain uses TRBV12-5 with TRBJ1-4; D is perhaps TRBD1 (6 bases). Trimming stripped 3 bases from V and 3 bases from J, with 20 bases between. This CDR3 comprises 18 residues. Germline loops: CDR1 LGHNT, CDR2 FRNRAP. In DNA, the CDR3 is TGTGCTAGTGGTTTCCCCTTAGGGAGGGAGGGGGCTAATGAAAAACTGTTTTTT. Amino acids: CASGFPLGREGANEKLFF.

The genes are TRBV7-9 and TRBJ2-3; D gene uncertain. Trimming took off 6 bases at V and 2 bases at J, with 6 bases between the two ends. CDR1 is SEHNR and CDR2 is FQNEAQ in the germline V gene (reference sequence). The CDR3 length is 12 residues. The CDR3 is CASRRATDTQYF. CDR3 sequence (DNA): TGTGCCAGCAGAAGGGCCACAGATACGCAGTATTTT.

The rearrangement joins TRBV19 to TRBJ1-5; D gene ambiguous. Germline V gene sequence: CDR1 LNHDA, CDR2 SQIVND (reference sequence). Trimming stripped 5 bases from V and 4 bases from J, with 9 bases between. The CDR3 is 13 amino acids. The CDR3 DNA reads as TGTGCCAGTAGTGTCACAGTGAATCAGCCCCAGCATTTT. It encodes CASSVTVNQPQHF.

This clone was detected a few times. This chain links TRBV4-1 with TRBJ1-4, with TRBD1 matching over 7 bases. J lost 5 bases, V lost 10 bases, and 4 bases had no gene match. This CDR3 comprises 12 residues. CDR1 is MGHRA, CDR2 YSYEKL, per germline. CDR3 in amino acids: CATARGNEKLFF. The CDR3 DNA sequence: TGCGCCACTGCCAGGGGGAATGAAAAACTGTTTTTT.